Following are 9 T cell receptor beta chains from one sample sequenced in a study of blood T cell repertoires in COVID-19. Clones were read by immunoSEQ multiplex PCR, and TCRdb kept only the in-frame ones, dropping some. The table records 200,000 to 250,000 clones, 90% of them present only once. The sample taken for sequencing was PBMCs or T cells enriched from blood (not recorded which). Receptors originate from a young man who had been exposed to COVID-19.

The chain is built from TRBV18 and TRBJ1-2; D not resolved. This CDR3 spans 12 amino acids. Trimming stripped 2 bases from V and 8 bases from J, with 9 bases between. From germline, CDR1 is KGHSH and CDR2 LQKENI. The CDR3 DNA reads as TGTGCCAGCTCACCAGGAGGTTGGGGCTACACCTTC. The encoded protein is CASSPGGWGYTF.

This chain joins TRBV2 and TRBJ2-1; D gene unclear. V lost 3 bases and J lost 8, with 8 bases in between. CDR3 length: 12 amino acids. Germline lookup yields CDR1 SNHLY and CDR2 FYNNEI. The CDR3 loop is CASSESSHEQFF. The CDR3 bases are TGTGCCAGCAGTGAGAGTTCGCATGAGCAGTTCTTC.

This chain links TRBV9 with TRBJ2-1; TRBD1 matches 8 bases. Trimming at V came to 4 bases and at J to 2 bases, leaving 5 bases not matched to a gene. The CDR3 runs 15 residues. Germline V gene sequence: CDR1 SGDLS, CDR2 YYNGEE. CDR3 amino acids: CASSPGQGPYNEQFF. The CDR3 region has the DNA TGTGCCAGCAGCCCCGGACAGGGACCCTACAATGAGCAGTTCTTC.

This clone was observed a few times. The chain employs TRBV2 and TRBJ2-5; the D is unclear. Germline assignment: CDR1 SNHLY and CDR2 FYNNEI. CDR3 length: 13 residues. Trimming cost V 6 bases and J 3 bases, with 11 bases left between them. CDR3 sequence: CASSKELKETQYF. The CDR3, as DNA: TGTGCCAGCAGCAAAGAGCTGAAAGAGACCCAGTACTTC.

V usage is TRBV14 and J usage is TRBJ2-7; no definite D call. Trimming cost V 4 bases and J 5 bases, with 15 bases left between them. Germline CDR1 SGHDN, CDR2 FVKESK. The CDR3 has 14 amino acids. The CDR3 sequence is CASSLLITTHEQYF. The CDR3 bases are TGTGCCAGCAGCCTACTCATTACCACCCACGAGCAGTACTTC.

The gene calls are TRBV6-6 and TRBJ1-5, with D perhaps TRBD1 (6 bases). Trimming took off 6 bases at V and 3 bases at J, with 12 bases between the two ends. The V gene's germline CDR1 is MNHNY and CDR2 SVGAGI (reference sequence). This CDR3 is 14 amino acids long. The CDR3 DNA reads as TGTGCCAGCAGCCGTAGACAGGACAATCAGCCCCAGCATTTT. The encoded protein is CASSRRQDNQPQHF.

The V gene is TRBV5-3, the J gene TRBJ2-3; weak D call: TRBD1 (6 bases). TRBV5-3 is noted as an ORF with a role that remains uncertain. This CDR3 has 14 residues. V lost 6 bases and J 2 bases, leaving 13 bases between the germline ends. CDR3 region: CARTKTGATDTQYF. The CDR3 nucleotides read TGTGCCAGAACCAAGACAGGTGCCACAGATACGCAGTATTTT.

This clone was seen a handful of times. The chain couples TRBV10-3 to TRBJ1-2, with 8 bases matching TRBD1. The trim removed 6 bases at V and 2 bases at J, leaving 8 bases unmatched. The CDR3 has 15 residues. Germline V gene lookup returns CDR1 ENHRY and CDR2 SYGVKD. This CDR3 reads CAISLDREKNYGYTF. Written as DNA, the CDR3 is TGTGCCATCAGCCTGGACAGGGAAAAGAACTATGGCTACACCTTC.

The gene calls are TRBV9 and TRBJ2-3, with TRBD1 matching 7 bases. CDR1 is SGDLS, CDR2 YYNGEE, per germline. V lost 0 bases and J lost 8; bases outside the gene matches: 9. This CDR3 is 15 amino acids long. The CDR3 here is CASSVGGQAGGTQYF. The CDR3 coding sequence is TGTGCCAGCAGCGTAGGGGGACAAGCAGGGGGTACGCAGTATTTT.